Following are 4 T cell receptor beta chains from one sample sequenced in a study of early T cells in non-severe SARS-CoV-2 infection. Each CDR3 protein is one row after TCRdb ran MiXCR on the 5' RACE reads. This sample has about 24,000 distinct CDR3 sequences, with around 4% found just once. The sequencing input was whole blood. The receptor source for this set is an adult who was a healthcare worker with PCR-confirmed SARS-CoV-2 infection or an uninfected control (not recorded which).

Judged by abundance, this clonotype is medium-sized. The chain has TRBV5-1 and TRBJ2-3; a possible D gene is TRBD2 (6 bases). The CDR3 extends over 16 amino acids. The V gene lost 3 bases and the J gene lost 5 bases, with 19 bases spanning the gap. In germline, CDR1 is SGHRS, CDR2 YFSETQ. CDR3 protein: CASSSRDSLERDTQYF. The CDR3 DNA reads as TGCGCCAGCAGCTCCCGGGACTCCCTCGAGAGAGATACGCAGTATTTT.

Ten or more counts support this clonotype. This sequence joins TRBV10-3 and TRBJ2-1; 9 bases are a match to TRBD2. J lost 7 bases, V lost 4 bases, and 5 bases had no gene match. The CDR3 length is 14 residues. In germline, CDR1 is ENHRY, CDR2 SYGVKD. In DNA, the CDR3 is TGTGCCATCAGTGCGAAGCGGGGGGTAAATGAGCAGTTCTTC. This translates into CAISAKRGVNEQFF.

This clonotype was counted many times. The chain joins TRBV6-5 to TRBJ2-2; TRBD1 might be the D (6 bases). The ends were cut back, 6 bases at V and 2 bases at J, with 13 bases in the middle. Germline V lookup: CDR1 MNHEY, CDR2 SVGAGI. This CDR3 contains 15 residues. In DNA form, the CDR3 reads TGTGCCAGCAGCCTATCAGGGGTCAACACCGGGGAGCTGTTTTTT. This gives the protein CASSLSGVNTGELFF.

This clonotype was seen at least ten times. This chain uses TRBV28 with TRBJ2-3, with D maybe TRBD2 (6 bases). The CDR3 totals 15 residues. Per the germline V gene, CDR1 is MDHEN and CDR2 is SYDVKM. The germline V and J ends were trimmed by 2 bases and 3 bases, with 12 bases remaining between them. CDR3 DNA: TGTGCCAGCAGTTTAGTTGGACGGGAGACAGATACGCAGTATTTT. Translation: CASSLVGRETDTQYF.